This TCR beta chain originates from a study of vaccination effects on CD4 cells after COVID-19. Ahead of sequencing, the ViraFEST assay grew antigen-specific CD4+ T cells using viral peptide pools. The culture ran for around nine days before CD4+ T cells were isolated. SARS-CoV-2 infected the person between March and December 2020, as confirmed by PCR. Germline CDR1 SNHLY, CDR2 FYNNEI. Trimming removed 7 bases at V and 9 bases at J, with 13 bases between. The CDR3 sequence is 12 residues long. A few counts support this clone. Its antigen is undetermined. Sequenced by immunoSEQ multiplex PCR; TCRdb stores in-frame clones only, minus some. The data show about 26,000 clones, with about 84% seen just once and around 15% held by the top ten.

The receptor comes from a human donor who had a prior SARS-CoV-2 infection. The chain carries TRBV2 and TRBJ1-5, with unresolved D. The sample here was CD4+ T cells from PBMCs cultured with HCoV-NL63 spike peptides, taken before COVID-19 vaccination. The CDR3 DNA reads TGTGCCAGCACGCTCTTGGGAAGGCCCCAGCATTTT. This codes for CASTLLGRPQHF.